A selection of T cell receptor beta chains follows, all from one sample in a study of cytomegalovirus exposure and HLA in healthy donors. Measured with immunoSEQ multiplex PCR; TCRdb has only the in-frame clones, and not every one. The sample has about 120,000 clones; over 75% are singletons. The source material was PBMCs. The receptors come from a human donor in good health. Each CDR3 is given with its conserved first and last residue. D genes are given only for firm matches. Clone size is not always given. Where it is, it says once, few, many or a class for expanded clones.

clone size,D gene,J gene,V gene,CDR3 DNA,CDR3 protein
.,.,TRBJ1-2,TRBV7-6,TGTGCCAGCAGTTTCCATAGTATTTATGGCTACACCTTC,CASSFHSIYGYTF
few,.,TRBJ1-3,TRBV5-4,TGTGCCACAAATAGGGGGAGCCCTGGAAACACCATATATTTT,CATNRGSPGNTIYF
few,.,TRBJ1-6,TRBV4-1,TGCGCCAGCAGCCCTTCGCCGGGGGATTCACCCCTCCACTTT,CASSPSPGDSPLHF
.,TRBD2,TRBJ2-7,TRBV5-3,TGTGCCAGAAGCTTGTTGGGGACTAGCTACGAGCAGTACTTC,CARSLLGTSYEQYF
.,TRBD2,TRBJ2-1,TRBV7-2,TGTGCCAGCAGCTTGGCTAGCGGGCCCTGGGATGAGCAGTTCTTC,CASSLASGPWDEQFF
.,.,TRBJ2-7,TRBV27,TGTGCCAGCAGTTTATCCGTTAGTTCCTACGAGCAGTACTTC,CASSLSVSSYEQYF
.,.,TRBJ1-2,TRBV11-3,TGTGCCAGCAGCTTCGCAGGGGACGATGGCTACACCTTC,CASSFAGDDGYTF
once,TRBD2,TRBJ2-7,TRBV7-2,TGTGCCAGCAACTTAGAGGTATTAGCGGGAACCTACGAGCAGTACTTC,CASNLEVLAGTYEQYF
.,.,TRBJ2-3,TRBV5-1,TGCGCCAGCAGCTTGGCGGGAGAGACAGATACGCAGTATTTT,CASSLAGETDTQYF
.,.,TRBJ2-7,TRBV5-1,TGCGCCAGCAGCTTTCAGCACGAGGGAAGAGGCGAGCAGTACTTC,CASSFQHEGRGEQYF
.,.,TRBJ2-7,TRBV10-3,TGTGCCATCAGTGAGTCAGACAGAACCTACGAGCAGTACTTC,CAISESDRTYEQYF
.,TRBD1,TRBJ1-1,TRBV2,TGTGCCAGCAGCGGACAGGCGAACACTGAAGCTTTCTTT,CASSGQANTEAFF
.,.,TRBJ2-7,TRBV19,TGTGCCAGTAGGGCAACTAGGTCCTCCTACGAGCAGTACTTC,CASRATRSSYEQYF
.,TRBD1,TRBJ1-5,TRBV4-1,TGCGCCAGCAGCCAAGATAAGGAGACAGGGGGCTCATCCTTGTATCAGCCCCAGCATTTT,CASSQDKETGGSSLYQPQHF
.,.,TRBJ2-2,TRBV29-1,TGCAGCGTTGAAGTACGGGGGGAGCTGTTTTTT,CSVEVRGELFF
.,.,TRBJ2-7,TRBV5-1,TGCGCCAGCAGCTTGGACGGACAAAGCAGGAACGAGCAGTACTTC,CASSLDGQSRNEQYF
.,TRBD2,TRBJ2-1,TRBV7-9,TGTGCCAGCAACTTAGGACTAGCGGGACGGGATGAGCAGTTCTTC,CASNLGLAGRDEQFF
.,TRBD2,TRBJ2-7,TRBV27,TGTGCCAGCAGTCAGGGACTAGCGGGATGGAGCCGGTCCTACGAGCAGTACTTC,CASSQGLAGWSRSYEQYF
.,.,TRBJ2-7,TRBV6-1,TGTGCCAGCAGTGGAGGCCCCAGCTCCTACGAGCAGTACTTC,CASSGGPSSYEQYF
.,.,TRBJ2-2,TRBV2,TGTGCCAGCAGTGAACCCGGGACAAGACGGGAGCTGTTTTTT,CASSEPGTRRELFF
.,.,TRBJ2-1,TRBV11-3,TGTGCCAGCAGCACCAGCGGTATCTCCTACAATGAGCAGTTCTTC,CASSTSGISYNEQFF
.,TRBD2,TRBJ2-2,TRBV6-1,TGTGCCAGCAGTGTAGCGGGAGGGCCATCCACCGGGGAGCTGTTTTTT,CASSVAGGPSTGELFF
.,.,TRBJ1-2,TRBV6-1,TGTGCCAGCTACCTGGGGGACACGAACTATGGCTACACCTTC,CASYLGDTNYGYTF
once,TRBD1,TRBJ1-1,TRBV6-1,TGTGCCAGCAGTGAACAGGGGGCCCTGAGCACTGAAGCTTTCTTT,CASSEQGALSTEAFF
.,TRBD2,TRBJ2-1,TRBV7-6,TGTGCCAGCAGCCTCAGCGGGAGCGCCTACAATGAGCAGTTCTTC,CASSLSGSAYNEQFF
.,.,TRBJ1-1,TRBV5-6,TGTGCCAGCAGCTTGGTAGGCGGCAGGGTCGACACTGAAGCTTTCTTT,CASSLVGGRVDTEAFF
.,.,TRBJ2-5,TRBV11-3,TGTGCCAGCAGCCCCCTCCGGGAGACCCAGTACTTC,CASSPLRETQYF
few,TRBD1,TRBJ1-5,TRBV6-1,TGTGCCAGCAGCTCCGGACAGGCTCAGCCCCAGCATTTT,CASSSGQAQPQHF
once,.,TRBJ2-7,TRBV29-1,TGCAGCGTTGATGGGGCAGGATCCCCCTACGAGCAGTACTTC,CSVDGAGSPYEQYF
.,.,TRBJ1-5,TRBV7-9,TGTTCCAGCAGCACCCAGGGGCCTCAGCCCCAGCATTTT,CSSSTQGPQPQHF